This T cell receptor (beta chain) emerged from a study of CD8 T cells in ankylosing spondylitis. MiXCR, applied by TCRdb to the 5' RACE reads, yields one record per CDR3 protein. The sample shows under 300,000 distinct CDR3 sequences, over 9.5% of them seen only once. This clonotype was counted many times. Its antigen is undetermined. The V and J ends lost 5 bases and 4 bases respectively, with 5 bases between them. The germline V gene has CDR1 SEHNR and CDR2 FQNEAQ (reference sequence). The CDR3 totals 11 residues. General observations from the study: Clones linked to the disease showed a CD8+ phenotype. They occurred at relatively low frequencies in peripheral blood. Reported data indicate significant enrichment of disease-linked clones within matched ankylosing spondylitis synovial fluid.

V gene TRBV7-9 combines with J gene TRBJ1-2; no clear D gene. Material: blood, either unsorted or a sorted T cell fraction (not recorded which). The clonotype originates from a male donor with ankylosing spondylitis or in good health (not recorded which). CDR3 DNA: TGTGCCAGCAGCCTCAGCTATGGCTACACCTTC. Amino acid sequence: CASSLSYGYTF.